These 3 T cell receptor beta chains were all obtained from the same sample, sequenced in a study of control samples from healthy donors and cancer patients. Sequenced by immunoSEQ multiplex PCR; TCRdb stores in-frame clones only, minus some. The data contain over 70,000 clones, roughly nine tenths of them seen just once; the ten biggest clones take up under 10%. Sequenced: PBMCs. These receptor sequences come from a woman aged 50 to 60 with colorectal cancer.

This clone has a single count. The V gene is TRBV5-6, the J gene TRBJ2-7, with a tentative D call TRBD1 (6 bases). This CDR3 has 14 amino acids. From germline, CDR1 is SGHDT and CDR2 YYEEEE. Trimming removed 0 bases at V and 5 bases at J, with 12 bases between. CDR3 sequence (DNA): TGTGCCAGCAGCTTGGGGCAGGGGTGGCACGAGCAGTACGTC. Translation gives CASSLGQGWHEQYV.

The V and J genes are TRBV27 and TRBJ1-5; TRBD1 agrees at 8 bases. CDR3 length: 15 residues. Per germline, CDR1 MNHEY and CDR2 SMNVEV (reference sequence). V lost 11 bases to trimming and J lost 1 base; unmatched junction nucleotides: 10. CDR3 coding DNA: TGTGCCGCCCGTCGGACAGGGATGAGCAATCAGCCCCAGCATTTT. The encoded protein is CAARRTGMSNQPQHF.

The chain uses TRBV6-2 or TRBV6-3 and TRBJ2-2; no firm D call. V was trimmed by 8 bases and J by 5 bases, leaving 12 bases between them. This CDR3 has 13 amino acids. Germline assignment: CDR1 MNHEY and CDR2 SVGEGT. CDR3 sequence (DNA): TGTGCCAGCGGCCCCTCACAGACCGGGGAGCTGTTTTTT. Translation gives CASGPSQTGELFF.